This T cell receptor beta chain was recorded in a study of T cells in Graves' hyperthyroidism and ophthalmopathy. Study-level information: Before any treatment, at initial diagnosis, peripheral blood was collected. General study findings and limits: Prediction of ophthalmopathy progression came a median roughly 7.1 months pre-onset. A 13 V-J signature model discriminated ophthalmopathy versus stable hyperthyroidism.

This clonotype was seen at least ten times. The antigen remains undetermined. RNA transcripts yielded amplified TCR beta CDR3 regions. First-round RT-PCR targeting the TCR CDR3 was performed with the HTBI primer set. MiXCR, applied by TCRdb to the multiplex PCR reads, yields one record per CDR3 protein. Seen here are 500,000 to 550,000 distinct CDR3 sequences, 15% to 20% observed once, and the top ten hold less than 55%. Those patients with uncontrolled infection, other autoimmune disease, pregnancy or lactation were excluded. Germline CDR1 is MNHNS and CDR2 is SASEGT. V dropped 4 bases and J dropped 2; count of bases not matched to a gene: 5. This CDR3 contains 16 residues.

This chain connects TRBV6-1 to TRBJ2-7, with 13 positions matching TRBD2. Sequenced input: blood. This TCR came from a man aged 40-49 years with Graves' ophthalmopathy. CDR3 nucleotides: TGTGCCAGCAGTGGACTAGCGGGGGGTGGGCCCTACGAGCAGTACTTC. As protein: CASSGLAGGGPYEQYF.